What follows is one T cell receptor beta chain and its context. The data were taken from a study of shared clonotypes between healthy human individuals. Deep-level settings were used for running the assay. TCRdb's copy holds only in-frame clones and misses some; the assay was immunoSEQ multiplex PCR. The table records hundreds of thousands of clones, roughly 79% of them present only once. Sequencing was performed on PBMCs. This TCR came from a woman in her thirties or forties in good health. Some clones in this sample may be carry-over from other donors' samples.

The CDR3 DNA sequence: TGTGCCAGCAGCCGTGAGGGGGGAGGCCCCTACGAGCAGTACTTC. It yields the protein CASSREGGGPYEQYF. The chain is built from TRBV7-9 and TRBJ2-7; TRBD1 or TRBD2 may be the D gene (6 bases each). The CDR3 covers 15 residues. Trimming cost V 5 bases and J 2 bases, with 16 bases left between them. Germline lookup yields CDR1 SEHNR and CDR2 FQNEAQ (reference sequence).